One and the same sample provided the 23 T cell receptor beta chains below, sequenced in a study of identical twins. TCRdb ran MiXCR on the 5' RACE reads and lists one entry per CDR3 protein. The sample has around 290,000 distinct CDR3 sequences, more than 8% seen once. A further study also used this sample, focusing on yellow fever vaccine responses in identical twins.

Material: CD8+ T cells sorted from blood. All receptors derive from a woman under 30 in good health.

V usage is TRBV3-1 and J usage is TRBJ2-5; tentative D call: TRBD1 (5 bases). CDR3 length: 15 amino acids. CDR1 LGHDT and CDR2 YNNKEL come from the germline V gene (reference sequence). Trimming took off 4 bases at V and 5 bases at J, with 17 bases between the two ends. The CDR3 here is CASSPSGPSGETQYF. The CDR3 DNA is TGTGCCAGCAGCCCTTCAGGGCCTAGTGGGGAGACCCAGTACTTC.

The rearrangement links TRBV7-8 to TRBJ2-7; 7 positions agree with TRBD2. Germline trimming cut 1 base from V and 0 bases from J; bases unmatched to any gene: 3. The CDR3 contains 15 residues. Germline V gene data show CDR1 as SGHVS and CDR2 as FQNEAQ. The CDR3 coding sequence is TGTGCCAGCAGCTTAGTAGCGGGCCTCTCCTACGAGCAGTACTTC. This sequence encodes CASSLVAGLSYEQYF.

The CDR3 sequence is CASSLDSFQGLYNEQFF. CDR3 nucleotides: TGTGCCAGCAGCTTAGATTCTTTCCAGGGCTTATACAATGAGCAGTTCTTC. This rearrangement joins TRBV11-2 to TRBJ2-1, with a weak D call TRBD1 (5 bases). Trimming removed 0 bases at V and 4 bases at J, with 16 bases between. The V gene's germline CDR1 is SGHAT and CDR2 FQNNGV. The CDR3 is 17 amino acids.

This clonotype was detected a few times. V and J are TRBV12-3 or TRBV12-4 and TRBJ2-7; either TRBD1 or TRBD2 may fit D (5 bases each). The CDR3 runs 14 residues. V was clipped by 5 bases and J by 3 bases, with 14 bases between them. This chain's CDR3 is CASSRRDGNYEQYF. The CDR3 nucleotides are TGTGCCAGCAGTCGCCGGGACGGGAACTACGAGCAGTACTTC.

The table lists this clonotype with many counts. The chain has TRBV29-1 and TRBJ2-1, with 9 bases fitting TRBD2. Germline values: CDR1 SQVTM, CDR2 ANQGSEA. This CDR3 region has 12 residues. Trimming removed 3 bases from V and 9 bases from J; junction bases left unmatched: 3. The CDR3 is CSVEREGTEQFF. The CDR3 DNA reads as TGCAGCGTTGAGCGGGAGGGCACTGAGCAGTTCTTC.

This clonotype has ten or more counts. The gene calls are TRBV12-3 or TRBV12-4 and TRBJ2-7; maybe TRBD1 (6 bases). The CDR3 has 15 residues. V gave up 6 bases and J gave up 2 bases, with 17 bases separating them. The CDR3, as DNA: TGTGCCAGCAGCCCACGGACAGCCGTACCCTACGAGCAGTACTTC. This sequence encodes CASSPRTAVPYEQYF.

This clonotype was counted at least ten times. The chain's CDR3 is CASSLGTREQYF. In DNA, the CDR3 is TGTGCCAGCAGCTTAGGGACACGCGAGCAGTACTTC. This chain connects TRBV7-9 to TRBJ2-7, with D possibly TRBD1 on 5 matching bases. This CDR3 has 12 residues. V was shortened by 1 base and J by 6 bases, with 7 bases between the two germline ends. In germline, CDR1 is SEHNR, CDR2 FQNEAQ (reference sequence).

This clonotype came up a few times. The rearrangement joins TRBV10-3 to TRBJ2-1; possibly TRBD2 for D (5 bases). The CDR3 is made up of 14 amino acids. The V gene's germline CDR1 is ENHRY and CDR2 SYGVKD. Trimming pared 5 bases from V and 5 bases from J, leaving 13 bases between. DNA for the CDR3: TGTGCCATCAGTACCGTCGGGGTCGACAATGAGCAGTTCTTC. Translating it yields CAISTVGVDNEQFF.

This chain connects TRBV20-1 to TRBJ2-1; 7 bases align to TRBD2. Germline V gene sequence: CDR1 DFQATT, CDR2 SNEGSKA (reference sequence). V dropped 5 bases and J dropped 4; count of bases not matched to a gene: 5. The CDR3 consists of 13 residues. The CDR3 spells CSARLAEYNEQFF. Written as DNA, the CDR3 is TGCAGTGCTCGGCTAGCGGAATACAATGAGCAGTTCTTC.

The J gene is TRBJ2-5, the V gene TRBV3-1; D gene uncertain. The CDR3 spans 15 residues. V was cut by 0 bases and J by 3 bases, with 11 bases left in between. Germline CDR1 reads LGHDT; CDR2 reads YNNKEL (reference sequence). CDR3 amino acids: CASSQDMEREETQYF. Written as DNA, the CDR3 is TGTGCCAGCAGCCAAGATATGGAAAGGGAAGAGACCCAGTACTTC.

The chain uses TRBV6-1 and TRBJ1-2, with D perhaps TRBD1 (6 bases). The germline gives CDR1 MNHNS, CDR2 SASEGT. This CDR3 comprises 14 residues. Trimming took off 6 bases at V and 1 base at J, with 12 bases between the two ends. As DNA, the CDR3 is TGTGCCAGCAGGTCAAACAGGGATAACTATGGCTACACCTTC. Translating it yields CASRSNRDNYGYTF.

The table lists this clonotype with many counts. The V and J genes are TRBV29-1 and TRBJ2-7; maybe TRBD1 (7 bases). V was clipped by 0 bases and J by 3 bases, with 18 bases between them. The CDR3 is 16 residues long. CDR1 is SQVTM and CDR2 is ANQGSEA in the germline V gene. The CDR3 nucleotides are TGCAGCGTTGAAGAAGTTACGGCCAGGGGGGTCTACGAGCAGTACTTC. Amino acid sequence: CSVEEVTARGVYEQYF.

This clonotype was picked up a small number of times. The rearrangement uses TRBV4-3 and TRBJ2-7, with TRBD2 matching 11 bases. The germline V gene has CDR1 LGHNA and CDR2 YSLEER. This CDR3 is built from 16 residues. Trimming at V came to 2 bases and at J to 3 bases, leaving 6 bases not matched to a gene. The CDR3 sequence is CASSQRLAGFHYEQYF. The DNA of the CDR3 is TGCGCCAGCAGCCAACGACTAGCGGGATTCCACTACGAGCAGTACTTC.

This clonotype was counted at least ten times. The chain links TRBV7-3 to TRBJ2-7; TRBD2 matches 11 bases. The trim removed 5 bases at V and 5 bases at J, leaving 5 bases unmatched. This CDR3 spans 14 amino acids. Germline-derived CDR1 and CDR2 are SGHTA and FQGTGA. DNA for the CDR3: TGTGCCAGCAGCCATGTAGCGGGGGGGCACGAGCAGTACTTC. Protein sequence: CASSHVAGGHEQYF.

Ten or more counts support this clonotype. The gene calls are TRBV27 and TRBJ2-3; 12 bases agree with TRBD2. V was pared by 5 bases and J by 0 bases, with 3 bases of the junction left unmatched. The germline CDR1 and CDR2 sequences are MNHEY and SMNVEV (reference sequence). The CDR3 sequence is 16 residues long. CDR3 in DNA: TGTGCCAGCAGTCCGGGGACTAGCGGGAGCACAGATACGCAGTATTTT. It specifies CASSPGTSGSTDTQYF.

The chain is built from TRBV6-5 and TRBJ2-5; D remains ambiguous. The CDR3 length is 13 residues. Germline loops: CDR1 MNHEY, CDR2 SVGAGI. Trimming pared 4 bases from V and 5 bases from J, leaving 11 bases between. The CDR3 loop is CASSLGYWETQYF. CDR3 DNA sequence: TGTGCCAGCAGTTTGGGGTATTGGGAGACCCAGTACTTC.

The V gene is TRBV3-1, the J gene TRBJ1-4; possible D gene TRBD1, 5 bases. V lost 6 bases and J 3 bases, leaving 17 bases between the germline ends. CDR3 size: 16 residues. Looked up from germline, CDR1 is LGHDT and CDR2 is YNNKEL (reference sequence). The CDR3 here is CASRARWRGPNEKLFF. The CDR3 DNA sequence: TGTGCCAGCAGAGCGAGATGGAGGGGCCCTAATGAAAAACTGTTTTTT.

The chain couples TRBV27 to TRBJ1-4, with 7 bases matching TRBD1. Unmatched junction bases numbered 7, after V lost 6 bases and J lost 6 bases. Germline loops: CDR1 MNHEY, CDR2 SMNVEV (reference sequence). This CDR3 region has 14 residues. The CDR3 DNA sequence: TGTGCCAGCAGAGACGCAGGGGGGGATGAAAAACTGTTTTTT. It translates to CASRDAGGDEKLFF.

This clonotype has a single count. This clone may be a read error of a much larger clone one base away. The J gene is TRBJ2-1, the V gene TRBV29-1; unclear D gene. V was trimmed by 0 bases and J by 3 bases, leaving 6 bases between them. Germline CDR1 reads SQVTM; CDR2 reads ANQGSEA. This CDR3 contains 13 residues. The CDR3 loop is CSVEEADYNEQFF. The CDR3 nucleotides are TGCAGCGTTGAAGAGGCGGACTACAATGAGCAGTTCTTC.

This clonotype has at least ten counts. This sequence joins TRBV10-3 and TRBJ2-5; no firm D call. Germline V gene sequence: CDR1 ENHRY, CDR2 SYGVKD. CDR3 length equals 13 residues. V lost 0 bases, J lost 3 bases, and 5 bases lay in between. The DNA for the CDR3 is TGTGCCATCAGTGAGTCTAGCAAAGAGACCCAGTACTTC. This translates into CAISESSKETQYF.

The table lists this clonotype with a few counts. The chain joins TRBV7-6 to TRBJ2-5; D gene ambiguous. Germline CDR1 SGHVS, CDR2 FNYEAQ. V was cut by 0 bases and J by 4 bases, with 15 bases left in between. The CDR3 loop spans 16 amino acids. CDR3 amino acids: CASSLAPGLEAETQYF. The CDR3 DNA follows: TGTGCCAGCAGCTTAGCCCCGGGTTTAGAAGCAGAGACCCAGTACTTC. The variable domain in full, with the rest retrieved from reference TRBV7-6 and TRBJ2-5, is GAGVSQSPRYKVTKRGQDVALRCDPISGHVSLYWYRQALGQGPEFLTYFNYEAQQDKSGLPNDRFSAERPEGSISTLTIQRTEQRDSAMYRCASSLAPGLEAETQYFGPGTRLLVL.

In its sample, this clonotype was seen a few times. The chain carries TRBV27 and TRBJ1-5; D is uncertain. The V gene lost 3 bases and the J gene lost 7 bases, with 10 bases spanning the gap. The CDR3 contains 13 residues. Germline values: CDR1 MNHEY, CDR2 SMNVEV (reference sequence). CDR3 loop: CASSFQGYQPQHF. The CDR3 DNA is TGTGCCAGCAGTTTCCAAGGGTACCAGCCCCAGCATTTT.

This clonotype was picked up a small number of times. J is TRBJ2-4 and V is TRBV10-3; tentative D call: TRBD2 (5 bases). V gave up 2 bases and J gave up 7 bases, with 15 bases separating them. CDR3 length: 15 residues. CDR1 is ENHRY and CDR2 is SYGVKD in the germline V gene. The CDR3 sequence: CAISELAGSRNIQYF. CDR3 bases: TGTGCCATCAGTGAGCTCGCGGGCTCTCGGAACATTCAGTACTTC.